These T cell receptor beta chains were read from a single sample in a study of blood T cell repertoires in COVID-19. Method: immunoSEQ multiplex PCR; TCRdb's copy keeps in-frame clones and lacks some. The sample lists 180,000 or so clones; over 80% were seen once. The sample taken for sequencing was PBMCs or T cells enriched from blood (not recorded which). The receptors stem from a woman aged 50 to 65 who had recovered from COVID-19. Each CDR3 is given with its conserved first and last residue. A D gene is named only where the DNA matches it firmly. Rows give clone size only sometimes, using once, few, many, or a class for an expanded clone.

D	size	V	J	length	DNA	CDR3
NA	NA	TRBV6-5	TRBJ1-5	15	TGTGCCAGCAGTTACTCCCGGGACATTTGGCAGCCCCAGCATTTT	CASSYSRDIWQPQHF
NA	NA	TRBV29-1	TRBJ1-1	13	TGCAGCGCCGGGGGGCAGATTAACACTGAAGCTTTCTTT	CSAGGQINTEAFF
TRBD2	NA	TRBV2	TRBJ2-3	16	TGTGCCAGCAGGCCCCCACTAGCGGGGGGCACAGATACGCAGTATTTT	CASRPPLAGGTDTQYF
NA	NA	TRBV19	TRBJ1-1	14	TGTGCCAGTAGTAAACAGGAGAGCCCCACTGAAGCTTTCTTT	CASSKQESPTEAFF
NA	NA	TRBV7-2	TRBJ1-2	13	TGTGCCAGCAGTCTCTCTCAGGGGAATGGCTACACCTTC	CASSLSQGNGYTF
TRBD1	NA	TRBV27	TRBJ1-2	13	TGTGCCACCCGTCGGGACAGGGTTGCCGGCTACACCTTC	CATRRDRVAGYTF
NA	NA	TRBV27	TRBJ1-6	16	TGTGCCAGCAAAAGATTGCAGATCGAATATAATTCACCCCTCCACTTT	CASKRLQIEYNSPLHF
NA	once	TRBV3-1/TRBV3-2	TRBJ2-5	14	TGTGCCAGCAGAGAAACGCTAGATAGCGAGACCCAGTACTTC	CASRETLDSETQYF
NA	once	TRBV5-4	TRBJ1-1	13	TGTGCCAGCAGCTTGGACTTGAACACTGAAGCTTTCTTT	CASSLDLNTEAFF
NA	NA	TRBV7-2	TRBJ2-4	15	TGTGCCAGCAGCCTATCTAACCTAGCCAAAAACATTCAGTACTTC	CASSLSNLAKNIQYF
TRBD1	NA	TRBV4-1	TRBJ1-3	16	TGCGCCAGCAGCCCCGGACAGGGGGCATCAGGAAACACCATATATTTT	CASSPGQGASGNTIYF
NA	NA	TRBV18	TRBJ1-3	15	TGTGCCAGCTCACAGGGGCGGAGCCCTGGAAACACCATATATTTT	CASSQGRSPGNTIYF
NA	once	TRBV27	TRBJ1-6	14	TGTGCCAGCAGTTTTGAGGGTACGGGTTCACCCCTCCACTTT	CASSFEGTGSPLHF
NA	NA	TRBV2	TRBJ1-2	12	TGTGCCAGCACCTCTCAGGGTAGTGGCTACACCTTC	CASTSQGSGYTF
TRBD2	NA	TRBV6-5	TRBJ2-3	16	TGTGCCAGCAGTTCTCCCGGGACTAGCGGCACAGATACGCAGTATTTT	CASSSPGTSGTDTQYF
TRBD1	NA	TRBV6-2/TRBV6-3	TRBJ2-1	14	TGTGCCAGCAGTTCCCCAGGGGGATACAATGAGCAGTTCTTC	CASSSPGGYNEQFF